Only a few counts were recorded for the clone carrying this T cell receptor (beta chain). Its specificity is unknown. The data belong to a study of response to subunit inactivated influenza vaccine. V shed 3 bases and J 6 bases; nucleotides not matched to a gene: 13. The CDR3 has 17 amino acids. Looked up from germline, CDR1 is MGHRA and CDR2 is YSYEKL. TCRdb re-called the RT-PCR reads through MiXCR, storing one row per CDR3 protein. The sample gives fewer than 550,000 distinct CDR3 sequences, about 25% of which show up once; approximately 1.9% is in the top ten. Study outcomes and limitations: There was a suggestion from the authors that each seasonal influenza vaccination recruits few new T cells.

The sequence was collected from a man over 45 who received an inactivated influenza vaccine. Material: CD4+ T cells sorted from PBMCs, obtained about 5 days after vaccination. V usage is TRBV4-1 and J usage is TRBJ2-3, with 9 bases aligning to TRBD1. CDR3 DNA: TGCGCCAGCAGCCACCTATTCCGGGACAGGGACGGGGATACGCAGTATTTT. As protein: CASSHLFRDRDGDTQYF.